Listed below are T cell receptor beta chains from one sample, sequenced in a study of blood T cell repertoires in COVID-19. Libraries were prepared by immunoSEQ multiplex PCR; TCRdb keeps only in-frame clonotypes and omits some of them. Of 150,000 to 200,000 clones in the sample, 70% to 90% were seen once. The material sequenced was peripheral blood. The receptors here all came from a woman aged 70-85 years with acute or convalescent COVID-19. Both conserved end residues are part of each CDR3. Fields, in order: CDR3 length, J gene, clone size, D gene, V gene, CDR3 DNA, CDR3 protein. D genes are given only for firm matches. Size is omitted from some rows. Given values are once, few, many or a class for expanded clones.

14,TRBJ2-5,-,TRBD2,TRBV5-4,TGTGCCAGCAGCTCGGGACTAGGTCGGGAGACCCAGTACTTC,CASSSGLGRETQYF
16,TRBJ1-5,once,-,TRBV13,TGTGCCAGCAGCCCAGCTGGAGGTACATCGGGACAGCCCCAGCATTTT,CASSPAGGTSGQPQHF
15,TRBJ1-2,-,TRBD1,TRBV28,TGTGCCAGCAGTCCTGGGACAGGTGCGGGCTATGGCTACACCTTC,CASSPGTGAGYGYTF
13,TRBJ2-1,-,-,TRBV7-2,TGTGCCAGCAGCGCGACTTGGGCGGGTGAGCAGTTCTTC,CASSATWAGEQFF
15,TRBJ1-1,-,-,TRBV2,TGTGCCAGCAGTCAGGGACTCGGGCGGAACACTGAAGCTTTCTTT,CASSQGLGRNTEAFF
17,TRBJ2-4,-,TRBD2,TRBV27,TGTGCCAGCAGTCCAACTAGCGGGGGGGCCGCATTGAACATTCAGTACTTC,CASSPTSGGAALNIQYF
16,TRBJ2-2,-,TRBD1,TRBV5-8,TGTGCCAGCAGCCCGGGGACAGGGAGTTGGCCCGGGGAGCTGTTTTTT,CASSPGTGSWPGELFF
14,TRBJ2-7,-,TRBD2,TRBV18,TGTGCCAGCTCCCAAGTGGGGGGGACCTACGAGCAGTACTTC,CASSQVGGTYEQYF
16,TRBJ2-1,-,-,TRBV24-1,TGTGCCACCAGTGACAGAGGGGGGGCTGTTAACAATGAGCAGTTCTTC,CATSDRGGAVNNEQFF
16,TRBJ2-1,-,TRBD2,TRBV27,TGTGCCAGCAGTCTACCGGGACTAGCCTCTAAGAATGAGCAGTTCTTC,CASSLPGLASKNEQFF
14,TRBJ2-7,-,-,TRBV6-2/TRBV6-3,TGTGCCAGCAGTTACTCGGCGGCTAACTACGAGCAGTACTTC,CASSYSAANYEQYF
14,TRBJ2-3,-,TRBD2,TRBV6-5,TGTGCCAGCGAAGCGGGGGGGCTCACAGATACGCAGTATTTT,CASEAGGLTDTQYF
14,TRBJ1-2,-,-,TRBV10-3,TGTGCCATCAGTGAGTCTGGACAGCCTTATGGCTACACCTTC,CAISESGQPYGYTF
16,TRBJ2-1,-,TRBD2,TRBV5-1,TGCGCCAGCAGCTTGGGGGGACTAGCGGGAGGGAATGAGCAGTTCTTC,CASSLGGLAGGNEQFF
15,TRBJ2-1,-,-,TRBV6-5,TGTGCCAGCAGTTACTCGGCAGGGGTAAGAGATGAGCAGTTCTTC,CASSYSAGVRDEQFF
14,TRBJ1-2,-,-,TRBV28,TGTGCCAGCAGTTTAGCAGGAATTGAGAGTGGCTACACCTTC,CASSLAGIESGYTF
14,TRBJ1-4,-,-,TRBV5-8,TGTGCCAGCAGCCCCGAGGGATATAATGAAAAACTGTTTTTT,CASSPEGYNEKLFF
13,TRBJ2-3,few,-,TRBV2,TGTGCCAGCAATGGACAGTACACAGATACGCAGTATTTT,CASNGQYTDTQYF
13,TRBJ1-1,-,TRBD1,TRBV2,TGTGCCAGCAGTGGACAGGGGGGGACTGAAGCTTTCTTT,CASSGQGGTEAFF
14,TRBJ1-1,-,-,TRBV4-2,TGTGCCAGCAGCCCCGCTGGGCCAAACACTGAAGCTTTCTTT,CASSPAGPNTEAFF
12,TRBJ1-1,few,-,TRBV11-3,TGTGCCAGCAGCTTAGGCAGGGCTGAAGCTTTCTTT,CASSLGRAEAFF
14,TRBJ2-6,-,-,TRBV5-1,TGCGCCAGCAGCTTATTAGCTGGGGCCAACGTCCTGACTTTC,CASSLLAGANVLTF
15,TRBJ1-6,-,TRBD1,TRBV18,TGTGCCAGCTCAGCCGGGACAGGGGGCAAATTGACCCTCCACTTT,CASSAGTGGKLTLHF
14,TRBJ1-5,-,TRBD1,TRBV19,TGTGCCAGTAGTATCGGACAGGGTAAACAGCCCCAGCATTTT,CASSIGQGKQPQHF
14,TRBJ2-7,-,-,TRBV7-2,TGTGCCAGCAGCTTAGGATCCCGTCGGTACGAGCAGTACTTC,CASSLGSRRYEQYF
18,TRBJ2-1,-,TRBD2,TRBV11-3,TGTGCCAGCAGCTTAGAGGTTGGGACTACCCGCTCCTACAATGAGCAGTTCTTC,CASSLEVGTTRSYNEQFF
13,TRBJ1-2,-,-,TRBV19,TGTGCCAGTAGCCGATACAGGGAGAATGGCTACACCTTC,CASSRYRENGYTF
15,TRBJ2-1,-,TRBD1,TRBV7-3,TGTGCCAGCAGCTCGGACAGGGGGGAGGCCAATGAGCAGTTCTTC,CASSSDRGEANEQFF
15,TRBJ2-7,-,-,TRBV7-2,TGTGCCAGCAGCCAGCGACTAGGTCTCATCCTCGAGCAGTACTTC,CASSQRLGLILEQYF